This entry lists 5 T cell receptor beta chains sequenced from one sample in a study of blood T cell repertoires in COVID-19. Assay used: immunoSEQ multiplex PCR; TCRdb lists only in-frame clones, some missing. The sample shows about 310,000 clones, 90% of them seen only once. The sequencing input was peripheral blood. Receptors were obtained from a woman aged 40-49 years with COVID-19, enrolled during active disease.

This clone was found a few times. The J gene is TRBJ1-2, the V gene TRBV5-4; 10 bases line up with TRBD1. Germline V gene lookup returns CDR1 SGHNT and CDR2 YYREEE (reference sequence). The CDR3 runs 14 residues. V lost 5 bases to trimming and J lost 6 bases; unmatched junction nucleotides: 7. The CDR3 sequence is CASRPLGQGDGYTF. DNA of the CDR3: TGTGCCAGCAGGCCTCTCGGACAGGGGGATGGCTACACCTTC.

The chain is built from TRBV5-1 and TRBJ2-1, with D unclear. Germline assignment: CDR1 SGHRS and CDR2 YFSETQ. The CDR3 sequence is 16 residues long. With 4 bases removed from V and 4 bases from J, the gap between germline ends came to 18 bases. The CDR3 reads CASSMTDLTPYNEQFF. The DNA of the CDR3 is TGCGCCAGCAGCATGACCGACTTAACCCCTTACAATGAGCAGTTCTTC.

This clone showed up just once. The DNA of the CDR3 is TGTGCCAGCAGCTTAGACAGGGGGGAACCTTTCTTT. Its protein product is CASSLDRGEPFF. This sequence joins TRBV7-9 and TRBJ1-1; TRBD1 matches at 8 bases. V gave up 1 base and J gave up 12 bases; unmatched junction bases: 4. CDR1 SEHNR and CDR2 FQNEAQ come from the germline V gene (reference sequence). This CDR3 has 12 residues.

The genes are TRBV7-9 and TRBJ1-1, with D maybe TRBD1 (5 bases). V was pared by 7 bases and J by 1 base, with 13 bases between. Germline V gene data show CDR1 as SEHNR and CDR2 as FQNEAQ (reference sequence). The CDR3 totals 14 residues. The CDR3 loop is CASKAARGNTEAFF. The CDR3, as DNA: TGTGCCAGCAAGGCGGCAAGGGGGAACACTGAAGCTTTCTTT.

The chain recombines TRBV9 with TRBJ2-2; a weak D match, TRBD1 (6 bases). Germline CDR1 SGDLS, CDR2 YYNGEE. The CDR3 sequence is 17 residues long. Between the trimmed V and J ends, which lost 5 bases and 1 base, there was a span of 18 bases. The CDR3 DNA reads as TGTGCCAGCAGAGGTCCTAAATTGGGACAGAACACCGGGGAGCTGTTTTTT. It yields the protein CASRGPKLGQNTGELFF.